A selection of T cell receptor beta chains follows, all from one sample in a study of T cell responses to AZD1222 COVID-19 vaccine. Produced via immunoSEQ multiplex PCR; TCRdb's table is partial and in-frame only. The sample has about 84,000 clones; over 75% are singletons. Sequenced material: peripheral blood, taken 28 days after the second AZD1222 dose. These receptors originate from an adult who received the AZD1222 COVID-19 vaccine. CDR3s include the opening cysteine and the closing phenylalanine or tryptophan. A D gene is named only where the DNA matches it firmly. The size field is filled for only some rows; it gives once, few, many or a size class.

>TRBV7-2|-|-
CASRPGGSGNTIYF
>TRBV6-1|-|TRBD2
CASSEALAGAAVGDTQYF
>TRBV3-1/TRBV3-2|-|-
CASSFGGGEQYF
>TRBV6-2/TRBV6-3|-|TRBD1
CASSDRAWQFF
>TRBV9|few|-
CASSQLDGNYGYTF
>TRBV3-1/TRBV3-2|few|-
CASSQGAEWAEAFF
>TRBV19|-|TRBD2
CASSPRGTRLTYEQYF
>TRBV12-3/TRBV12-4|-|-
CASTLGNSPLHF
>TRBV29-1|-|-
CSAGGTEAFF
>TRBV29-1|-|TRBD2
CSVLTSGGSTDTQYF
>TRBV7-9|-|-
CASSPKTGTGELFF
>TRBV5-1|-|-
CASSIQGGSSGNTIYF
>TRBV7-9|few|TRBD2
CASSSIAGVGTGELFF
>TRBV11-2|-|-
CASSFRGSGTEAFF
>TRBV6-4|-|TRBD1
CASSEGTVGGYTF
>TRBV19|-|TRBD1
CASTNLPGQGAQPQHF
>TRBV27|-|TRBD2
CATGDYSYEQYF
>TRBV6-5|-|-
CASRPDAGSSYEQYF
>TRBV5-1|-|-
CASSLDGRKNTEAFF
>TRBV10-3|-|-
CAISESTGKMTGELFF
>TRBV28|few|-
CASLSLQRDYGYTF
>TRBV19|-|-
CASKGDNQPQHF
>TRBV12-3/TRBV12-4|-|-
CASTQDRGAFF